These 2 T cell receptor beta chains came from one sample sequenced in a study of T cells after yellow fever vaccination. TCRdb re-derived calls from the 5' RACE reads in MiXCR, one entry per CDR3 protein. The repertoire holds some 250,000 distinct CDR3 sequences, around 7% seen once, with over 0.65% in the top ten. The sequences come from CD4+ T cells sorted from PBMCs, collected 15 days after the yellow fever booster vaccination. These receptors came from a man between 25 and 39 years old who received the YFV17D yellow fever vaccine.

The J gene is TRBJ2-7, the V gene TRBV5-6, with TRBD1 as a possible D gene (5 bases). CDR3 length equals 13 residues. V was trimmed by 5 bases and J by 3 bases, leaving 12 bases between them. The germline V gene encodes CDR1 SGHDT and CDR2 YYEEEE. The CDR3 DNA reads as TGTGCCAGCAGGCCAGGGCTCCTCTACGAGCAGTACTTC. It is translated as CASRPGLLYEQYF. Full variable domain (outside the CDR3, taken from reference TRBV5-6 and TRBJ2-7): DAGVTQSPTHLIKTRGQQVTLRCSPKSGHDTVSWYQQALGQGPQFIFQYYEEEERQRGNFPDRFSGHQFPNYSSELNVNALLLGDSALYLCASRPGLLYEQYFGPGTRLTVT.

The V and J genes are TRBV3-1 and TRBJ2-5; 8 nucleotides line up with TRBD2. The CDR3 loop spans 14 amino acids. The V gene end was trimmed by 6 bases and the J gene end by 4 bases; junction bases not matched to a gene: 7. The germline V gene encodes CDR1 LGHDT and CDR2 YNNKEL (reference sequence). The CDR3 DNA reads TGTGCCAGCAGTCGCCAAGCGGGAGTAGAGACCCAGTACTTC. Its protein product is CASSRQAGVETQYF.